The following is a T cell receptor beta chain sequence with its context. The antigen remains unidentified. One end of the junction does not line up with germline, which may come from a read error. Prepared TCR beta cDNA libraries contained unique molecular identifiers. From the PCR reads, TCRdb called clonotypes with MiXCR, one entry per CDR3 protein. This repertoire shows approximately 460,000 distinct CDR3 sequences, 45% found once; its top ten account for around 10%. This sample was included in a study of post-analysis software for immune sequencing data. Study-level points and caveats: Controls had significantly higher normalized Chao1 diversity than multiple sclerosis patients.

The source is a girl between 5 and 17 years old with multiple sclerosis. Sequencing was carried out using blood.

The CDR3 spells CASSRDFWETQYF. The CDR3 nucleotides are TGTGCTAGCAGCCGGGACTTCTGGGAGACCCAGTACTTC. V and J are TRBV7-7 and TRBJ2-5; D possibly corresponds to TRBD2 (6 bases). There are 13 residues in the CDR3. In germline, CDR1 is SSHAT, CDR2 FNYEAQ (reference sequence).